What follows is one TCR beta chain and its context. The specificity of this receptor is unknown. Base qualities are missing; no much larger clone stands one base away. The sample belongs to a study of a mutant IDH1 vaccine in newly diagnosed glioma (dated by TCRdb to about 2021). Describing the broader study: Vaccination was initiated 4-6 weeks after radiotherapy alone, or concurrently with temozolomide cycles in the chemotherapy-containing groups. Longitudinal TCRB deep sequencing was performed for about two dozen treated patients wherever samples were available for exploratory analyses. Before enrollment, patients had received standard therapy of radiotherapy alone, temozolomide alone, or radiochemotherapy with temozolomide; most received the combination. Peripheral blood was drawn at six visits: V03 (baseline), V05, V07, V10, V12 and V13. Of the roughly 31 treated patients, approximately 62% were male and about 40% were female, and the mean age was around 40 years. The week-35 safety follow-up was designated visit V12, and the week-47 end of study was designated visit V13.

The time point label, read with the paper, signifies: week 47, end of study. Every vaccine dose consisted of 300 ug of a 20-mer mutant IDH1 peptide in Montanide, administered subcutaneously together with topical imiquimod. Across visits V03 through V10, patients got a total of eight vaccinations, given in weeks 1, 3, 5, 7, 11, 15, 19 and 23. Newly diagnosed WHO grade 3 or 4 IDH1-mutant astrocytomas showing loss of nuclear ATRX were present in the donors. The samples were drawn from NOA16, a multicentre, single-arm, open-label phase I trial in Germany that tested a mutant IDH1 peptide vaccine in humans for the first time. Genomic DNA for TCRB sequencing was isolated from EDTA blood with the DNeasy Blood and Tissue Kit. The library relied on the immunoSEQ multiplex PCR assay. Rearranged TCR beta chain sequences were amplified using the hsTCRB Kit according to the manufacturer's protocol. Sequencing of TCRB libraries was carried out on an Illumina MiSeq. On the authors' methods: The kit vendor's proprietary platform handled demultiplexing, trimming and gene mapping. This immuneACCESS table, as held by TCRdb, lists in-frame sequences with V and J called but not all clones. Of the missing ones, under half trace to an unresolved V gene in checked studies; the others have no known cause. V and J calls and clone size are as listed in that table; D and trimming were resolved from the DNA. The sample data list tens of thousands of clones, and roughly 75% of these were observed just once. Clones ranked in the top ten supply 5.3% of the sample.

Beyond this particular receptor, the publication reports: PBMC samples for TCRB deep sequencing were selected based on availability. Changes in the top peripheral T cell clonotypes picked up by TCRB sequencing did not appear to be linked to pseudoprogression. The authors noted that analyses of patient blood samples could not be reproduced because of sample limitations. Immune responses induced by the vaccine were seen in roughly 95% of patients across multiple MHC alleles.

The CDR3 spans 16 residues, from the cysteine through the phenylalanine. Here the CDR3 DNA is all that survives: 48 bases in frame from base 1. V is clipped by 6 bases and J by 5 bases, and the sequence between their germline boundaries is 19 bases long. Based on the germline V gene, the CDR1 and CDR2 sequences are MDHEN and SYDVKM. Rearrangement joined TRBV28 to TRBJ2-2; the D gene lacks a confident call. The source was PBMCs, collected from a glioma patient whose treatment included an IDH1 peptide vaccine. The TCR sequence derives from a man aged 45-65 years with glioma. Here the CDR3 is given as CASSLASVLVTGELFF. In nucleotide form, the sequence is TGTGCCAGCAGCTTAGCATCGGTCTTGGTGACCGGGGAGCTGTTTTTT.